A single sample is the source of the 30 T cell receptor beta chains below, sequenced in a study of T cell repertoires in cytomegalovirus infection. TCRdb reprocessed the reads via MiXCR and lists one record per CDR3 protein. The sample contains about 220,000 distinct CDR3 sequences, about 38% of which appear only once. Which antigens these TCRs recognize remains unknown. The sequencing used CD8+ T cells from cultured PBMCs, collected from culture after CMV antigen stimulation. These receptors were collected from a human donor in good health (CMV status not recorded). Some clones in this sample may be carry-over from other donors' samples.

This clonotype was seen only a few times. The chain has TRBV7-2 and TRBJ1-6; TRBD1 might be the D (5 bases). This CDR3 region has 14 residues. In germline, CDR1 is SGHTA, CDR2 FQGNSA. The V end was cut by 2 bases, the J end by 14 bases, with 16 bases between. In DNA, the CDR3 is TGTGCCAGCAGCTTAATTCGGGGCTCCGGAGCCCTCCACTTT. Residues: CASSLIRGSGALHF.

This clonotype was seen repeatedly, ten times or more. The V gene is TRBV7-6, the J gene TRBJ2-1, with TRBD2 identical over 13 bases. Germline-derived CDR1 and CDR2 are SGHVS and FNYEAQ. This CDR3 has 20 amino acids. V gave up 5 bases and J gave up 0 bases; unmatched junction bases: 13. CDR3 region: CASSGEPGLAGSRSYNEQFF. The CDR3 region has the DNA TGTGCCAGCAGCGGAGAGCCGGGACTAGCGGGATCGCGCTCCTACAATGAGCAGTTCTTC.

The chain links TRBV7-9 to TRBJ2-7, with no clear D. Trimming cost V 1 base and J 0 bases, with 13 bases left between them. CDR1 is SEHNR and CDR2 is FQNEAQ in the germline V gene (reference sequence). The CDR3 extends over 16 amino acids. The CDR3 sequence is CASSLGTGPGSYEQYF. CDR3 coding DNA: TGTGCCAGCAGCTTAGGTACGGGTCCTGGCTCCTACGAGCAGTACTTC.

The V gene is TRBV10-3, the J gene TRBJ1-1; a weak D match, TRBD1 (5 bases). Germline V gene data show CDR1 as ENHRY and CDR2 as SYGVKD. Trimming took off 7 bases at V and 2 bases at J, with 8 bases between the two ends. This CDR3 region has 12 residues. This CDR3 is CAITGGNTEAFF. The CDR3, as DNA: TGTGCCATCACCGGGGGTAACACTGAAGCTTTCTTT.

The chain is built from TRBV29-1 and TRBJ2-7; D remains unclear. V was pared by 7 bases and J by 2 bases, with 15 bases between. The CDR3 is 13 amino acids. Germline V CDR1 and CDR2: SQVTM, ANQGSEA. CDR3 protein: CSGIETDTYEQYF. The CDR3 nucleotides are TGCAGCGGGATCGAGACCGATACCTACGAGCAGTACTTC.

The chain employs TRBV7-3 and TRBJ2-7; the D is unclear. Germline loops: CDR1 SGHTA, CDR2 FQGTGA. The CDR3 extends over 13 amino acids. Trimming took 5 bases from V and 4 from J, leaving 12 bases between them. As DNA, the CDR3 is TGTGCCAGCAGCCCGAACGACTCTTACGAGCAGTACTTC. Translation gives CASSPNDSYEQYF.

Remarks on this clonotype: An end of the junction differs from the germline gene, which may be a read error. CDR3 nucleotides: TGTGCCAGAAGCAATACCGTGACAGAAGCAGATGAGAAGTTCTTC. Translated: CARSNTVTEADEKFF. The chain combines TRBV28 with TRBJ2-1; perhaps TRBD1 as D (5 bases). The CDR3 consists of 15 residues. The germline CDR1 and CDR2 sequences are MDHEN and SYDVKM.

This clonotype has more than one count but fewer than ten. The rearrangement links TRBV11-2 to TRBJ1-4, with 9 bases fitting TRBD1. The CDR3 is 15 amino acids. The V and J ends lost 4 bases and 8 bases, in that order; junction bases with no gene match: 8. CDR1 is SGHAT and CDR2 is FQNNGV in the germline V gene. CDR3 sequence (DNA): TGTGCCAGCAGCTATCCGGGACAGGGTGTCGAAAAACTGTTTTTT. Translation gives CASSYPGQGVEKLFF.

In its sample, this clonotype was seen a few times. The chain has TRBV6-6 and TRBJ1-1; TRBD1 is a possible D gene (6 bases). The germline V and J ends were trimmed by 7 bases and 1 base, with 10 bases remaining between them. CDR3 length equals 13 residues. From germline, CDR1 is MNHNY and CDR2 SVGAGI (reference sequence). The CDR3 sequence is CASTWTANTEAFF. CDR3 sequence (DNA): TGTGCCAGCACCTGGACAGCGAACACTGAAGCTTTCTTT.

J is TRBJ2-3 and V is TRBV28, with D possibly being TRBD2 (5 bases). Trimming stripped 2 bases from V and 5 bases from J, with 14 bases between. Germline values: CDR1 MDHEN, CDR2 SYDVKM. The CDR3 loop spans 15 amino acids. The CDR3 sequence: CASSLTGLGIDTQYF. As DNA, the CDR3 is TGTGCCAGCAGTTTAACGGGATTGGGCATAGATACGCAGTATTTT. Supplemented by reference TRBV28 and TRBJ2-3, the full variable domain reads DVKVTQSSRYLVKRTGEKVFLECVQDMDHENMFWYRQDPGLGLRLIYFSYDVKMKEKGDIPEGYSVSREKKERFSLILESASTNQTSMYLCASSLTGLGIDTQYFGPGTRLTVL.

The gene calls are TRBV7-3 and TRBJ2-1; TRBD2 agrees at 8 bases. CDR1 SGHTA and CDR2 FQGTGA come from the germline V gene. The trim removed 5 bases at V and 8 bases at J, leaving 5 bases unmatched. The CDR3 is 13 amino acids. The CDR3 nucleotides read TGTGCCAGCAGCCGGGGGGGGGCCTATGAGCAGTTCTTC. Residues: CASSRGGAYEQFF.

The chain joins TRBV6-2 or TRBV6-3 to TRBJ1-5, with TRBD1 matching 8 bases. V lost 0 bases and J lost 14; bases outside the gene matches: 3. Germline V gives CDR1 MNHEY, CDR2 SVGEGT. CDR3 length: 12 residues. The CDR3 region has the DNA TGTGCCAGCAGTTACTCGGCGGGACAGGAGCATTTT. This gives the protein CASSYSAGQEHF.

The chain combines TRBV28 with TRBJ2-1; 11 positions agree with TRBD2. Germline CDR1 and CDR2: MDHEN and SYDVKM. This CDR3 contains 16 residues. The ends lost 6 bases at V and 7 bases at J; junction bases unmatched: 11. CDR3 in DNA: TGTGCCAGCAGACCTACACTAGCGGGAGTGAAAAATGAGCAGTTCTTC. Translating gives CASRPTLAGVKNEQFF.

This chain uses TRBV5-8 with TRBJ1-5; no definite D call. V lost 4 bases, J lost 6 bases, and 5 bases lay in between. The germline gives CDR1 SGHTS, CDR2 YDEGEE. The CDR3 contains 11 residues. This chain's CDR3 is CASSPRQPQHF. CDR3 nucleotide sequence: TGTGCCAGCAGCCCTCGTCAGCCCCAGCATTTT. The full variable domain, completed using reference TRBV5-8 and TRBJ1-5, is EAGVTQSPTHLIKTRGQQATLRCSPISGHTSVYWYQQALGLGLQFLLWYDEGEERNRGNFPPRFSGRQFPNYSSELNVNALELEDSALYLCASSPRQPQHFGDGTRLSIL.

This clonotype was seen once. The rearrangement uses TRBV11-2 and TRBJ2-1; TRBD2 agrees at 8 bases. Germline assignment: CDR1 SGHAT and CDR2 FQNNGV. V shed 3 bases, J shed 5 bases, and the junction held 6 bases outside the gene matches. The CDR3 length is 15 residues. In DNA, the CDR3 is TGTGCCAGCAGCTTTCTCGGCGGGGGGAACAATGAGCAGTTCTTC. It encodes CASSFLGGGNNEQFF.

CDR3 protein: CASSLRGTNSYEQYF. DNA of the CDR3: TGCGCCAGCAGCTTGAGGGGGACCAACTCCTACGAGCAGTACTTC. The J gene is TRBJ2-7, the V gene TRBV5-1; TRBD1 is a possible D gene (6 bases). CDR1 SGHRS and CDR2 YFSETQ come from the germline V gene. Trimming cost V 1 base and J 0 bases, with 11 bases left between them. There are 15 residues in the CDR3.

This sequence joins TRBV7-4 and TRBJ2-7; no firm D call. The CDR3 totals 12 residues. Trimming removed 1 base at V and 4 bases at J, with 5 bases between. Germline CDR1 is SGHVT and CDR2 is SQSDAQ. DNA for the CDR3: TGTGCCAGCAGCTTAGGGGTGTACGAGCAGTACTTC. As protein: CASSLGVYEQYF.

This clonotype was detected a few times. The chain recombines TRBV6-6 with TRBJ2-5; TRBD2 agrees at 9 bases. CDR1 is MNHNY, CDR2 SVGAGI, per germline (reference sequence). The CDR3 sequence is 14 residues long. The V gene end was trimmed by 7 bases and the J gene end by 5 bases; junction bases not matched to a gene: 8. CDR3 loop: CASKTGTSPETQYF. In DNA, the CDR3 is TGTGCCAGCAAGACCGGGACTAGCCCGGAGACCCAGTACTTC.

The J gene is TRBJ1-1, the V gene TRBV7-9, with D maybe TRBD1 (5 bases). V lost 4 bases and J 8 bases, leaving 11 bases between the germline ends. Germline CDR1 and CDR2: SEHNR and FQNEAQ (reference sequence). The CDR3 extends over 12 amino acids. The CDR3 bases are TGTGCCAGCAGCTCGGGACGTTTGGAAGCTTTCTTT. Translation gives CASSSGRLEAFF.

The chain employs TRBV12-3 or TRBV12-4 and TRBJ1-1; 8 bases fit TRBD1. The CDR3 runs to 14 residues. After removal of 5 bases from V and 5 bases from J, the junction contained 7 bases not matched to a gene. CDR3 residues: CASSPTGGRTEAFF. DNA for the CDR3: TGTGCCAGCAGTCCCACAGGGGGAAGAACTGAAGCTTTCTTT.

This clonotype was observed many times. The J gene is TRBJ2-7, the V gene TRBV7-2; TRBD1 aligns across 10 bases. V trimming: 5 bases; J trimming: 3 bases; junction bases outside the gene matches: 4. Per the germline V gene, CDR1 is SGHTA and CDR2 is FQGNSA. This CDR3 is built from 14 residues. The CDR3 reads CASSPRDRGYEQYF. The CDR3 DNA sequence: TGTGCCAGCAGCCCTCGGGACAGGGGCTACGAGCAGTACTTC.

This clonotype was seen a handful of times. This sequence joins TRBV7-9 and TRBJ1-4; D is undetermined. Germline V CDR1 and CDR2: SEHNR, FQNEAQ (reference sequence). The germline V and J ends were trimmed by 1 base and 5 bases, with 8 bases remaining between them. This CDR3 has 14 amino acids. As DNA, the CDR3 is TGTGCCAGCAGCTTAGTCACCAAAAATGAAAAACTGTTTTTT. Translated: CASSLVTKNEKLFF.

This sequence joins TRBV6-5 and TRBJ1-2; the match to TRBD1 covers 7 bases. The V and J ends lost 6 bases and 4 bases, in that order; junction bases with no gene match: 11. The length of the CDR3 is 15 residues. CDR1 is MNHEY, CDR2 SVGAGI, per germline. The CDR3 coding sequence is TGTGCCAGCAGCCCCACAGGGGCCGAAGGCTATGGCTACACCTTC. Residues: CASSPTGAEGYGYTF.

The V call is TRBV5-6, the J call TRBJ1-1, with D maybe TRBD1 (5 bases). The CDR3 is 13 amino acids. CDR1 SGHDT and CDR2 YYEEEE come from the germline V gene. V lost 4 bases and J 3 bases, leaving 10 bases between the germline ends. The CDR3 DNA reads TGTGCCAGCAGCCGGGACGAGTACACTGAAGCTTTCTTT. Amino acids: CASSRDEYTEAFF.

The rearrangement links TRBV7-9 to TRBJ2-1, with TRBD1 matching 7 bases. The CDR3 is made up of 16 amino acids. V shed 5 bases and J 5 bases; nucleotides not matched to a gene: 12. Germline assignment: CDR1 SEHNR and CDR2 FQNEAQ (reference sequence). The CDR3 nucleotides are TGTGCCAGCAGCAAGCCCGGACTCACAGGGGACAATGAGCAGTTCTTC. As protein: CASSKPGLTGDNEQFF.

The chain joins TRBV29-1 to TRBJ2-1; TRBD1 matches 9 bases. J lost 1 base, V lost 5 bases, and 3 bases had no gene match. This CDR3 has 14 amino acids. The germline V gene encodes CDR1 SQVTM and CDR2 ANQGSEA. The CDR3 loop reads CSVWTGESYNEQFF. The CDR3 DNA sequence: TGCAGCGTTTGGACAGGGGAATCCTACAATGAGCAGTTCTTC.

This clonotype showed up just a few times. The J gene is TRBJ2-1, the V gene TRBV4-1; 10 positions agree with TRBD2. The V segment lost 1 base and the J segment 10 bases; nucleotides outside the gene matches: 10. The germline V gene has CDR1 MGHRA and CDR2 YSYEKL. This CDR3 comprises 16 residues. CDR3 residues: CASSQGLAGAVKEQFF. As DNA, the CDR3 is TGCGCCAGCAGCCAAGGGCTAGCGGGAGCGGTTAAGGAGCAGTTCTTC.

This clonotype has just a few counts. The CDR3 region is CASDTRGDTEAFF. CDR3 coding DNA: TGTGCCAGCGACACCAGGGGGGACACTGAAGCTTTCTTT. The V call is TRBV7-9, the J call TRBJ1-1; TRBD1 agrees at 7 bases. J gave up 3 bases and V 8 bases, and 6 bases lay outside the gene matches. The germline gives CDR1 SEHNR, CDR2 FQNEAQ (reference sequence). The length of the CDR3 is 13 residues. The entire variable domain, with the rest obtained from reference TRBV7-9 and TRBJ1-1, is as follows: DTGVSQNPRHKITKRGQNVTFRCDPISEHNRLYWYRQTLGQGPEFLTYFQNEAQLEKSRLLSDRFSAERPKGSFSTLEIQRTEQGDSAMYLCASDTRGDTEAFFGQGTRLTVV.

This sequence joins TRBV5-1 and TRBJ2-3; D gene uncertain. The CDR3 totals 14 residues. The V end lost 4 bases, the J end lost 2 bases, and 11 bases lay between the germline ends. From germline, CDR1 is SGHRS and CDR2 YFSETQ. The CDR3 DNA reads TGCGCCAGCAGCCCCCAGGAATTCACAGATACGCAGTATTTT. It is translated as CASSPQEFTDTQYF.

The rearrangement links TRBV4-1 to TRBJ1-6; no definite D call. CDR1 and CDR2 from the germline V gene are MGHRA and YSYEKL. V lost 4 bases to trimming and J lost 11 bases, with 21 bases between them. The CDR3 spans 16 residues. CDR3 sequence (DNA): TGCGCCAGCAGCCTCTCCGGGCCCCACAGTTATACACCCCTCCACTTT. Translating it yields CASSLSGPHSYTPLHF.